These 10 T cell receptor beta chains were all obtained from the same sample, sequenced in a study of CXCR3-negative and CXCR3-positive naive CD8 T cells. Study results and caveats: CXCR3-positive naive cells carried more hydrophobic TRB CDR3s than CXCR3-negative naive cells did.

These receptors' targets are unknown. The libraries of TRB cDNA were constructed through 5' RACE using UMI labels. TCRdb re-called the 5' RACE reads and gives one entry per CDR3 protein, without DNA. This table holds over 150,000 distinct CDR3 sequences. Specimen: naive CXCR3+ CD8+ T cells from blood. The subset denotes: CD45RO-CCR7+CD27+CD95- naive CD8+ T cells expressing CXCR3 (TNR3+). The receptors stem from a human donor in good health. Some clones in this sample may be carry-over from other donors' samples.

This rearrangement joins TRBV2 to TRBJ1-2; no DNA is available, so the TRBD1 call from TCRdb remains unchecked. CDR3 length: 14 residues. Per germline, CDR1 SNHLY and CDR2 FYNNEI. The CDR3 region is CASCLPHPDYGYTF.

The chain is built from TRBV4-2 and TRBJ1-5; TCRdb's D call of TRBD1 is untestable without DNA. Germline assignment: CDR1 LGHNA and CDR2 YNFKEQ. The CDR3 covers 16 residues. The CDR3 here is CASSQDRDNSNQPQHF.

The chain employs TRBV7-6 and TRBJ2-7; TCRdb's D call, TRBD1, is unchecked because there is no DNA. CDR1 is SGHVS and CDR2 is FNYEAQ in the germline V gene. This CDR3 comprises 15 residues. The CDR3 spells CASNSTTGNSYEQYF.

The CDR3: CASSYGLAGTPQETQYF. The chain links TRBV6-2 or TRBV6-3 to TRBJ2-5; TCRdb returns TRBD2, unconfirmable since there is no DNA. This CDR3 spans 17 amino acids. Germline CDR1 MNHEY, CDR2 SVGEGT.

V and J are TRBV28 and TRBJ2-1. CDR3 length: 13 amino acids. Looked up from germline, CDR1 is MDHEN and CDR2 is SYDVKM. The CDR3 spells CASSLGEYNEQFF.

The chain uses TRBV3-1 and TRBJ2-2. The CDR3 runs 17 residues. Germline V gene sequence: CDR1 LGHDT, CDR2 YNNKEL (reference sequence). CDR3 sequence: CASSPTSGVRSTGELLF.

This rearrangement joins TRBV28 to TRBJ2-1; TCRdb calls TRBD1, which cannot be checked without DNA. The germline gives CDR1 MDHEN, CDR2 SYDVKM. The CDR3 length is 17 residues. The chain's CDR3 is CAGTLHGREGYNNEQLF.

The chain links TRBV7-3 to TRBJ2-1; as DNA is missing, the TRBD2 call by TCRdb cannot be tested. Germline CDR1 is SGHTA and CDR2 is FQGTGA. CDR3 size: 15 residues. CDR3 region: CASSLVGGGNNEQFF.

The chain is built from TRBV5-1 and TRBJ1-3; the D gene TCRdb calls, TRBD1, cannot be checked with no DNA. This CDR3 has 14 amino acids. From germline, CDR1 is SGHRS and CDR2 YFSETQ. The chain's CDR3 is CASSSTGAGNTIYF.

The CDR3 loop is CASSPGSSGGETQYF. The chain links TRBV5-4 to TRBJ2-5; there is no DNA to check the TCRdb D call of TRBD2. The V gene's germline CDR1 is SGHNT and CDR2 YYREEE (reference sequence). The CDR3 consists of 15 residues.